This paragraph reports one T cell receptor beta chain. Trimming at V came to 5 bases and at J to 3 bases, leaving 2 bases not matched to a gene. Germline lookup yields CDR1 SGHRS and CDR2 YFSETQ. The CDR3 is made up of 13 amino acids. Profiling relied on immunoSEQ multiplex PCR, and the TCRdb table lists in-frame clones only, not all of them. The profile covers roughly 84,000 clones, with approximately 90% appearing a single time and approximately 7% taken by the ten largest. The data derive from a study of control samples from healthy donors and cancer patients. Sequencing was performed on blood. The rearrangement uses TRBV5-1 and TRBJ2-1, with 7 bases identical to TRBD1. The sequence was obtained from a man aged 50 or older in good health. The CDR3 loop is CASSGDSYNEQFF. As DNA, the CDR3 is TGCGCCAGCAGTGGGGACAGCTACAATGAGCAGTTCTTC.